This TCR beta chain was retrieved from a study of CD8+CD57+ T cells in acquired aplastic anemia. General observations from the study: Controls and patients did not differ significantly in CD8+ Simpson's diversity.

Sequencing involved patients with CD8+CD57+ cell expansion previously shown by flow cytometry. Every patient presented with severe acquired aplastic anemia. The CDR3 sequence is 15 residues long. Germline CDR1 reads SGHNT; CDR2 reads YYREEE (reference sequence). J was trimmed by 5 bases and V by 4 bases; bases with no gene match: 5. About this clonotype: The antigen is undetermined.

The use of genomic DNA as template underpinned the TCR beta VDJ and CDR3 profiling. Using its own MiXCR run on the reads, TCRdb lists one record per CDR3 protein. This repertoire shows about 190,000 distinct CDR3 sequences, under 55% found once; its top ten account for approximately 9.7%. The chain carries TRBV5-4 and TRBJ2-1; the match to TRBD2 covers 11 bases. The sequence derives from a human donor with aplastic anemia. Sample: sorted CD4+, CD8+, or CD8+CD57+ T cells (not recorded which) from PBMCs. The DNA for the CDR3 is TGTGCCAGCAGCCCTAGCGGGGGGAACAACAATGAGCAGTTCTTC. Its protein product is CASSPSGGNNNEQFF.